This entry lists 4 T cell receptor beta chains sequenced from one sample in a study of control samples from healthy donors and cancer patients. Generated by immunoSEQ multiplex PCR, the TCRdb table keeps only in-frame clones and is missing some. The data show some 70,000 clones, 83% seen once. The sample taken for sequencing was blood. All receptors come from a man in his 60s in good health.

V is TRBV19 and J is TRBJ2-2, with D hard to call. This CDR3 is built from 11 residues. Germline CDR1 reads LNHDA; CDR2 reads SQIVND (reference sequence). V gave up 5 bases and J gave up 6 bases, with 4 bases separating them. As DNA, the CDR3 is TGTGCCAGTAGTTCCCCCGGGGAGCTGTTTTTT. Translating it yields CASSSPGELFF.

The rearrangement uses TRBV4-3 and TRBJ1-6; D is uncertain. The germline V gene encodes CDR1 LGHNA and CDR2 YSLEER. Deletions cut 1 base from V and 8 bases from J, with 12 bases between. CDR3 length: 15 amino acids. The CDR3 bases are TGCGCCAGCAGCCAAGCCGTGGCAAGGGATTCACCCCTCCACTTT. This encodes CASSQAVARDSPLHF.

The chain couples TRBV6-1 to TRBJ1-5, with 7 bases matching TRBD1. Germline CDR1 and CDR2: MNHNS and SASEGT. The CDR3 length is 17 residues. The V gene end was trimmed by 2 bases and the J gene end by 5 bases; junction bases not matched to a gene: 12. The CDR3 reads CASSEHIRDSFHQPQHF. The CDR3 DNA reads TGTGCCAGCAGTGAACATATACGGGACAGCTTCCATCAGCCCCAGCATTTT.

The chain is built from TRBV6-2 or TRBV6-3 and TRBJ2-6; D is unclear. Germline assignment: CDR1 MNHEY and CDR2 SVGEGT. The CDR3 runs 17 residues. Trimming took off 0 bases at V and 3 bases at J, with 12 bases between the two ends. CDR3 DNA: TGTGCCAGCAGTTACTCAAAAGACCTACGTGGGGCCAACGTCCTGACTTTC. Translating gives CASSYSKDLRGANVLTF.